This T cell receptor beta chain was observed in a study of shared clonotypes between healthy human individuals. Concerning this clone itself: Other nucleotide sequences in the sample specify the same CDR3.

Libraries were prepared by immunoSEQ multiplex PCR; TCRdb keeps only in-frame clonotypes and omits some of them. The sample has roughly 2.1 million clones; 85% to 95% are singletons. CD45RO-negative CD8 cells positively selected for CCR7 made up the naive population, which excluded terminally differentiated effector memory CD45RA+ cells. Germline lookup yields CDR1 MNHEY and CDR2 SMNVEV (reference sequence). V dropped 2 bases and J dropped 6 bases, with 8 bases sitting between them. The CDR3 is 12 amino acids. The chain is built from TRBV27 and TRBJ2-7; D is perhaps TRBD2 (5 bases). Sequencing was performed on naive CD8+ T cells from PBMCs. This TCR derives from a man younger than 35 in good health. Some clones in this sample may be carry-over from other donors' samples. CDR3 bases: TGTGCCAGCAGTTTACCCGGGGTCGAGCAGTACTTC. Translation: CASSLPGVEQYF.